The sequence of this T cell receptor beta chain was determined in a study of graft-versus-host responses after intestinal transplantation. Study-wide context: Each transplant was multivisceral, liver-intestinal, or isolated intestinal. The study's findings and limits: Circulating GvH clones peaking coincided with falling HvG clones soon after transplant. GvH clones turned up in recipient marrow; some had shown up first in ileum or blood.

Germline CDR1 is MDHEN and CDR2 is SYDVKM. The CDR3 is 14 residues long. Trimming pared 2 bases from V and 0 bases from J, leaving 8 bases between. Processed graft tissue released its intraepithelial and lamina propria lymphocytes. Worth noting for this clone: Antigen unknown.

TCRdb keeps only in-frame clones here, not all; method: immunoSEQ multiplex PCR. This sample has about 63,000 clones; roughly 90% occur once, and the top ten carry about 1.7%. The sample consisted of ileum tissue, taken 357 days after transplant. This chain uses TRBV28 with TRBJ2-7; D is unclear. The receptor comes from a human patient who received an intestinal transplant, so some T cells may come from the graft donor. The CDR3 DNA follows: TGTGCCAGCAGTTTAGAAACCACCTCCTACGAGCAGTACTTC. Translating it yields CASSLETTSYEQYF.